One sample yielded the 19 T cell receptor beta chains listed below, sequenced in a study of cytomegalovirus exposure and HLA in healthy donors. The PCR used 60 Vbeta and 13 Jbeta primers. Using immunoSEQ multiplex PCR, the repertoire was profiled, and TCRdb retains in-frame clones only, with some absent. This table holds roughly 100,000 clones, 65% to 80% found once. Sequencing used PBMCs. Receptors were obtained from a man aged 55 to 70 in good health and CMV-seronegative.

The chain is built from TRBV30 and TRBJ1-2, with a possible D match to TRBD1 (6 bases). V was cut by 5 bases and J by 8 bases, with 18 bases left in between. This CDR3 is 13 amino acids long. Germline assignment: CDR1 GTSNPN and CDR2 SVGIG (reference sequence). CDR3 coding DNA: TGTGCCTGGGTAGGGGGGGGATCAACAGGCTACACCTTC. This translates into CAWVGGGSTGYTF.

The CDR3 region has the DNA TGTGCCAGCAGTTTAGCCGGGACAGGGGGCGCGAGTTATGGCTACACCTTC. Its protein product is CASSLAGTGGASYGYTF. The J gene is TRBJ1-2, the V gene TRBV28, with 12 bases fitting TRBD1. The CDR3 contains 17 residues. V lost 2 bases and J lost 5; bases outside the gene matches: 9. Looked up from germline, CDR1 is MDHEN and CDR2 is SYDVKM.

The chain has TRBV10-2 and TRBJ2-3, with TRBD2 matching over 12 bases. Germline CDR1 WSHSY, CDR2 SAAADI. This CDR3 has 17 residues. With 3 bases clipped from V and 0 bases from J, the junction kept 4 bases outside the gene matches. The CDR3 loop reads CASSDPSGGDSTDTQYF. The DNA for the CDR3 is TGCGCCAGCAGTGACCCTAGCGGGGGGGATAGCACAGATACGCAGTATTTT.

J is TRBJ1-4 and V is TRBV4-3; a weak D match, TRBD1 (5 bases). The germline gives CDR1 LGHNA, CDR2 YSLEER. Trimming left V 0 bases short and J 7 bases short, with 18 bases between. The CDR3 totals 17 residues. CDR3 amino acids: CASSQEGVKGFGEKLFF. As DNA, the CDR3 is TGCGCCAGCAGCCAAGAAGGGGTGAAGGGGTTTGGTGAAAAACTGTTTTTT.

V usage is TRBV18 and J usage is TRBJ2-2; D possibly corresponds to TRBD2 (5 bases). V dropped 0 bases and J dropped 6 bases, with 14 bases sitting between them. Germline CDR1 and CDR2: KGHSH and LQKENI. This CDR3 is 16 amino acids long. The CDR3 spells CASSPPPAEVPGELFF. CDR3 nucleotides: TGTGCCAGCTCACCACCCCCAGCGGAGGTCCCCGGGGAGCTGTTTTTT. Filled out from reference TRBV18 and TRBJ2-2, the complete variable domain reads NAGVMQNPRHLVRRRGQEARLRCSPMKGHSHVYWYRQLPEEGLKFMVYLQKENIIDESGMPKERFSAEFPKEGPSILRIQQVVRGDSAAYFCASSPPPAEVPGELFFGEGSRLTVL.

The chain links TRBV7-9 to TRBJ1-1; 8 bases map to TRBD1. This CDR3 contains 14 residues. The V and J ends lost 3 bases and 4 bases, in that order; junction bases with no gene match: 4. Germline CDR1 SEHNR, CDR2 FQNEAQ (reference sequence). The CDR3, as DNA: TGTGCCAGCAGCTTCAGGGGGCGAGTCACTGAAGCTTTCTTT. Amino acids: CASSFRGRVTEAFF.

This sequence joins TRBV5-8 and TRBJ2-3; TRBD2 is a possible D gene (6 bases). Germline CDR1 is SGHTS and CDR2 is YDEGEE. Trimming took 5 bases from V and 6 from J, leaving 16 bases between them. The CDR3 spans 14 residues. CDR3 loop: CASSLGEVRDTQYF. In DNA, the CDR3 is TGTGCCAGCAGTCTGGGGGAGGTTCGGGATACGCAGTATTTT.

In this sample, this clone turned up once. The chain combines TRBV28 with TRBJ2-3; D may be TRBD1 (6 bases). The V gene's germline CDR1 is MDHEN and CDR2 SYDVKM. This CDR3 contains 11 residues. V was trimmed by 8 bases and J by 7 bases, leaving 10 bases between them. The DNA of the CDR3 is TGTGCCAGCGCTGGACAGTATACGCAGTATTTT. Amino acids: CASAGQYTQYF.

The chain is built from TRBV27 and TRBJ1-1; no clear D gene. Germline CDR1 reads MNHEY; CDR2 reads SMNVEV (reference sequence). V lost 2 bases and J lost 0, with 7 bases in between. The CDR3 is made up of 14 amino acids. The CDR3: CASSLSIVNTEAFF. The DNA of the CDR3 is TGTGCCAGCAGTTTAAGCATTGTGAACACTGAAGCTTTCTTT.

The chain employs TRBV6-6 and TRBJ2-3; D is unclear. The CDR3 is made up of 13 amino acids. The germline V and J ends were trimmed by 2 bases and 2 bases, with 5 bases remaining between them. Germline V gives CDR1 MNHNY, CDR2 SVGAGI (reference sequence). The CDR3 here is CASSYPNTDTQYF. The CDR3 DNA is TGTGCCAGCAGTTACCCTAACACAGATACGCAGTATTTT.

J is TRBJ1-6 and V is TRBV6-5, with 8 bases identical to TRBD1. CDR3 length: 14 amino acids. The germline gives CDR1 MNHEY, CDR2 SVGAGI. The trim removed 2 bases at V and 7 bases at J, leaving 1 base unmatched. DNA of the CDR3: TGTGCCAGCAGTTACCAGGGGGCGAATTCACCCCTCCACTTT. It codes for CASSYQGANSPLHF.

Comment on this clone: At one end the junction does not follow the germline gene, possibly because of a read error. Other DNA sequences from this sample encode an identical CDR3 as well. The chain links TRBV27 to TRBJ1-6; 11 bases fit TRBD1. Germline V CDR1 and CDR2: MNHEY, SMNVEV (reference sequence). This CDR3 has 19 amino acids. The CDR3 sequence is CASSRTGTGGASYNSPLHF. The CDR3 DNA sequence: TGTGCCAGCAGTCGCACCGGGACAGGGGGAGCCTCCTATAATTCCCCCCTCCACTTC.

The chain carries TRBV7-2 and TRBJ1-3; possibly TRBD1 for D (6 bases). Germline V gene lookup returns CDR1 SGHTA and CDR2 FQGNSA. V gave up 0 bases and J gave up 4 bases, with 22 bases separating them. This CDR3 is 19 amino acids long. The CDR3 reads CASSLAGTQIRRFGNTIYF. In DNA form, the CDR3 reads TGTGCCAGCAGCTTAGCGGGGACACAAATACGCCGTTTCGGAAACACCATATATTTT.

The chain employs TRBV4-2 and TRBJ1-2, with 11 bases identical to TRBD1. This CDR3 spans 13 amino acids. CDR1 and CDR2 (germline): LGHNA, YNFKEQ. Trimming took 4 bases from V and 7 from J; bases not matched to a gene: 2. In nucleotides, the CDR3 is TGTGCCAGCAGCCCTGGGACAGGGGGTGGCTACACCTTC. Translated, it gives CASSPGTGGGYTF.

CDR3 in amino acids: CASSIAGQGRAFF. In DNA, the CDR3 is TGTGCCAGTAGTATTGCGGGACAGGGTAGGGCTTTCTTT. This chain joins TRBV19 and TRBJ1-1; 9 nucleotides agree with TRBD1. Germline CDR1 and CDR2: LNHDA and SQIVND (reference sequence). There are 13 residues in the CDR3. V lost 3 bases and J lost 11; bases outside the gene matches: 7.

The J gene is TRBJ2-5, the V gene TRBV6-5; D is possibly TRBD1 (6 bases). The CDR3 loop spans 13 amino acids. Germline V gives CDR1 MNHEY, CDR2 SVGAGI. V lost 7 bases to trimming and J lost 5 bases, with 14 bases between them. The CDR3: CASTRAGVETQYF. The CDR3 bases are TGTGCCAGCACTCGCGCAGGGGTGGAGACCCAGTACTTC.

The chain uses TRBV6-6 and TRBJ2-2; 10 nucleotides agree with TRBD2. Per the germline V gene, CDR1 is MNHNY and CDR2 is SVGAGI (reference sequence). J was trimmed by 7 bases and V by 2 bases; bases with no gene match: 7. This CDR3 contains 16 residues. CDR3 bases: TGTGCCAGCAGTTACACAGCGGGGGGGCCTAGCGGGGAGCTGTTTTTT. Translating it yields CASSYTAGGPSGELFF.

The CDR3 coding sequence is TGCGCCAGCAGCCAAGTGACAGGGAGAGAGACCCAGTACTTC. Translation: CASSQVTGRETQYF. This sequence joins TRBV4-1 and TRBJ2-5, with TRBD1 matching over 7 bases. V was clipped by 1 base and J by 4 bases; unmatched bases: 3. CDR1 and CDR2 from the germline V gene are MGHRA and YSYEKL. The CDR3 has 14 residues.

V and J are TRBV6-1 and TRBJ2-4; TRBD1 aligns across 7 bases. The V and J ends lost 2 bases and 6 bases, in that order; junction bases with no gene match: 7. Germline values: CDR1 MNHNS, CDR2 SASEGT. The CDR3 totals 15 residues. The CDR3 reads CASSESPGQLNIQYF. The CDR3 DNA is TGTGCCAGCAGTGAATCTCCGGGACAGCTAAACATTCAGTACTTC.